The 22 T cell receptor beta chains presented below share a single source sample, sequenced in a study of T-cell memory formation after mild COVID-19. In TCRdb, the 5' RACE reads were re-called with MiXCR into one record per CDR3 protein. Altogether 580,000 or so distinct CDR3 sequences are present, around 15% being singletons, with the ten largest covering about 7.4%. Sequencing input: PBMCs or a T cell subset sorted from them (not recorded which). All receptors come from an adult woman who had mild COVID-19 (a few samples of this study predate the infection). Cell type and time point are not known.

This clonotype was detected many times. The chain is built from TRBV9 and TRBJ2-3; D may be TRBD1 or TRBD2 (5 bases each). Germline V gene data show CDR1 as SGDLS and CDR2 as YYNGEE. Trimming removed 3 bases at V and 0 bases at J, with 8 bases between. CDR3 length: 14 residues. The CDR3 sequence: CASSEGPSTDTQYF. Written as DNA, the CDR3 is TGTGCCAGCAGCGAGGGACCTAGCACAGATACGCAGTATTTT.

This clonotype was recorded a few times. V and J are TRBV5-1 and TRBJ2-7; no clear D. The V end lost 2 bases, the J end lost 6 bases, and 12 bases lay between the germline ends. In germline, CDR1 is SGHRS, CDR2 YFSETQ. The CDR3 is 13 amino acids. The CDR3 DNA follows: TGCGCCAGCAGCTTCCAAGGCTGGGGCGAGCAGTACTTC. Translated, it gives CASSFQGWGEQYF.

The chain links TRBV30 to TRBJ1-6; no definite D call. V was trimmed by 2 bases and J by 5 bases, leaving 7 bases between them. Germline V lookup: CDR1 GTSNPN, CDR2 SVGIG (reference sequence). The CDR3 runs to 13 residues. In nucleotides, the CDR3 is TGTGCCTGGAGTCCTCAGGATAATTCACCCCTCCACTTT. Amino acid sequence: CAWSPQDNSPLHF.

This clonotype was picked up a small number of times. The rearrangement links TRBV30 to TRBJ2-5; D gene unclear. The V gene lost 1 base and the J gene lost 5 bases, with 11 bases spanning the gap. The CDR3 totals 13 residues. From germline, CDR1 is GTSNPN and CDR2 SVGIG (reference sequence). Written as DNA, the CDR3 is TGTGCCTGGAGTGGCCTACTCCCGGAGACCCAGTACTTC. This codes for CAWSGLLPETQYF.

The V gene is TRBV3-1, the J gene TRBJ1-5; 8 bases are shared with TRBD1. The V segment lost 1 base and the J segment 5 bases; nucleotides outside the gene matches: 7. The germline gives CDR1 LGHDT, CDR2 YNNKEL (reference sequence). CDR3 length: 16 amino acids. In DNA form, the CDR3 reads TGTGCCAGCAGCCAAGCCAACCGCAGGGGGCATCAGCCCCAGCATTTT. Translating gives CASSQANRRGHQPQHF. Full variable domain (missing parts from reference TRBV3-1 and TRBJ1-5): DTAVSQTPKYLVTQMGNDKSIKCEQNLGHDTMYWYKQDSKKFLKIMFSYNNKELIINETVPNRFSPKSPDKAHLNLHINSLELGDSAVYFCASSQANRRGHQPQHFGDGTRLSIL.

The genes are TRBV20-1 and TRBJ1-5; maybe TRBD1 (6 bases). The germline CDR1 and CDR2 sequences are DFQATT and SNEGSKA (reference sequence). CDR3 length: 15 amino acids. The V gene lost 3 bases and the J gene lost 1 base, with 13 bases spanning the gap. The CDR3 DNA is TGCAGTGCTAGCAGGGGAGGAAAAAGCAATCAGCCCCAGCATTTT. Its translation: CSASRGGKSNQPQHF.

This clonotype was counted only a few times. The rearrangement uses TRBV12-3 or TRBV12-4 and TRBJ2-7; D call uncertain. CDR3 size: 11 residues. Trimming cost V 6 bases and J 12 bases, with 15 bases left between them. The CDR3 is CASSSSAKRYF. The CDR3 DNA follows: TGTGCCAGCAGCTCTTCCGCGAAACGGTACTTC.

The rearrangement links TRBV20-1 to TRBJ1-5; TRBD1 might be the D (6 bases). V lost 5 bases, J lost 0 bases, and 17 bases lay in between. The germline V gene has CDR1 DFQATT and CDR2 SNEGSKA (reference sequence). The CDR3 sequence is 16 residues long. CDR3 nucleotides: TGCAGTGCTTCCCGGGGGGGGCGCGCTAGCAATCAGCCCCAGCATTTT. Translation: CSASRGGRASNQPQHF.

There are a few counts of this clonotype. The genes are TRBV28 and TRBJ2-1; 14 bases line up with TRBD2. With 3 bases clipped from V and 14 bases from J, the junction kept 0 bases outside the gene matches. The CDR3 consists of 12 residues. The V gene's germline CDR1 is MDHEN and CDR2 SYDVKM. CDR3 coding DNA: TGTGCCAGCAGTTTGACTAGCGGGAGGGAGTTCTTC. Its protein is CASSLTSGREFF.

The chain carries TRBV5-6 and TRBJ2-1; D uncertain. The V end was cut by 7 bases, the J end by 12 bases, with 11 bases between. CDR1 and CDR2 from the germline V gene are SGHDT and YYEEEE. The CDR3 has 10 residues. The CDR3, as DNA: TGTGCCAGCGGCCAAGGCTTGCAGTTCTTC. Translation: CASGQGLQFF.

This clonotype was observed a few times. The chain joins TRBV11-1 to TRBJ2-2; tentative D call: TRBD1 (5 bases). Germline CDR1 is SGHAT and CDR2 is FQDESV (reference sequence). There are 17 residues in the CDR3. Trimming shortened V by 5 bases and J by 1 base, and 17 bases separated the two germline ends. Written as DNA, the CDR3 is TGTGCCAGCAGCGATCTCAAGGACACTATGAACACCGGGGAGCTGTTTTTT. Translating it yields CASSDLKDTMNTGELFF.

The chain joins TRBV4-3 to TRBJ1-2, with D maybe TRBD1 (5 bases). This CDR3 has 15 amino acids. V lost 0 bases and J 4 bases, leaving 12 bases between the germline ends. Germline values: CDR1 LGHNA, CDR2 YSLEER. CDR3 bases: TGCGCCAGCAGCCAAGATGAGGGGATCGGCTATGGCTACACCTTC. It encodes CASSQDEGIGYGYTF.

Only a few counts were recorded for this clonotype. The chain uses TRBV29-1 and TRBJ2-5; 10 bases match TRBD1. CDR1 and CDR2 from the germline V gene are SQVTM and ANQGSEA. V shed 3 bases, J shed 1 base, and the junction held 2 bases outside the gene matches. The length of the CDR3 is 14 residues. CDR3 region: CSVEGQGTQETQYF. The CDR3 nucleotides read TGCAGCGTTGAGGGACAGGGGACCCAAGAGACCCAGTACTTC. Looking up the rest from reference TRBV29-1 and TRBJ2-5 gives the full variable domain: SAVISQKPSRDICQRGTSLTIQCQVDSQVTMMFWYRQQPGQSLTLIATANQGSEATYESGFVIDKFPISRPNLTFSTLTVSNMSPEDSSIYLCSVEGQGTQETQYFGPGTRLLVL.

This clonotype was observed many times. The CDR3 here is CASSLLLRRDRDTEAFF. The CDR3 DNA is TGCGCCAGCAGCCTGCTTCTCCGCCGGGACAGGGACACTGAAGCTTTCTTT. The chain combines TRBV4-1 with TRBJ1-1; 9 positions match TRBD1. CDR1 is MGHRA, CDR2 YSYEKL, per germline. Unmatched junction bases numbered 12, after V lost 4 bases and J lost 3 bases. This CDR3 spans 17 amino acids.

This clonotype turned up a few times. The CDR3 DNA is TGTGCCAGCAGCCAAACGGTTTGGGGGGACAAAAACATTCAGTACTTC. Translated: CASSQTVWGDKNIQYF. The chain combines TRBV5-6 with TRBJ2-4; tentative D call: TRBD2 (6 bases). This CDR3 spans 16 amino acids. V lost 4 bases and J lost 3, with 17 bases in between. Germline V CDR1 and CDR2: SGHDT, YYEEEE.

There are a few counts of this clonotype. V usage is TRBV4-1 and J usage is TRBJ2-7; 7 nucleotides agree with TRBD1. This CDR3 region has 16 residues. The V segment lost 3 bases and the J segment 0 bases; nucleotides outside the gene matches: 8. Germline V gene data show CDR1 as MGHRA and CDR2 as YSYEKL. Here the CDR3 reads CASSQDEGANSYEQYF. The CDR3, as DNA: TGCGCCAGCAGCCAGGATGAGGGGGCGAACTCCTACGAGCAGTACTTC.

This clonotype was observed a handful of times. This sequence joins TRBV12-3 or TRBV12-4 and TRBJ2-6; no clear D gene. Trimming removed 7 bases from V and 0 bases from J, with 7 bases in between. The CDR3 runs to 14 residues. CDR3 loop: CASTKRSGANVLTF. The CDR3 DNA sequence: TGTGCCAGCACCAAACGCTCTGGGGCCAACGTCCTGACTTTC.

This clonotype was recorded a few times. The rearrangement joins TRBV30 to TRBJ2-1, with a possible D match to TRBD2 (7 bases). Deletions cut 3 bases from V and 8 bases from J, with 11 bases between. Looked up from germline, CDR1 is GTSNPN and CDR2 is SVGIG (reference sequence). The CDR3 runs 12 residues. CDR3 sequence (DNA): TGTGCCTGGAGGGGGGGGGGCTATGAGCAGTTCTTC. Residues: CAWRGGGYEQFF.

The chain combines TRBV5-1 with TRBJ2-2, with 9 bases lining up with TRBD1. V was pared by 4 bases and J by 6 bases, with 10 bases of the junction left unmatched. The CDR3 extends over 16 amino acids. CDR1 and CDR2 from the germline V gene are SGHRS and YFSETQ. CDR3 coding DNA: TGCGCCAGCAGCGGGACAGGGAGAGGGACCGCCGGGGAGCTGTTTTTT. It translates to CASSGTGRGTAGELFF.

This clonotype was found a few times. This chain uses TRBV27 with TRBJ1-1; 7 positions agree with TRBD1. The CDR3 has 15 residues. V shed 5 bases, J shed 2 bases, and the junction held 8 bases outside the gene matches. The germline gives CDR1 MNHEY, CDR2 SMNVEV (reference sequence). CDR3 DNA sequence: TGTGCCAGCAGTCTCCCAGGGGGTCCTAACACTGAAGCTTTCTTT. This translates into CASSLPGGPNTEAFF.

This clonotype occurred a few times. The rearrangement links TRBV6-2 or TRBV6-3 to TRBJ2-1, with D possibly being TRBD1 or TRBD2 (5 bases each). Germline V gene data show CDR1 as MNHEY and CDR2 as SVGEGT. V shed 4 bases and J shed 2 bases, with 12 bases lying between them. This CDR3 has 15 residues. The CDR3 loop is CASSFGTGPYNEQFF. CDR3 nucleotides: TGTGCCAGCAGTTTCGGGACGGGACCCTACAATGAGCAGTTCTTC.

This clonotype was counted once. The junction shows a germline mismatch at one end, possibly a read error. V usage is TRBV12-3 or TRBV12-4 and J usage is TRBJ1-2; D is undetermined. The CDR3 length is 14 residues. The CDR3 region has the DNA TGTGCCAGCAGTTTAGTGGCGGATAACTCTGGCTACACCTTC. Amino acid sequence: CASSLVADNSGYTF.